A selection of T cell receptor beta chains follows, all from one sample in a study of blood T cell repertoires in COVID-19. The repertoire was sequenced with immunoSEQ multiplex PCR; TCRdb's copy has only in-frame clones and lacks some. The table records 200,000 to 300,000 clones, about 89% of them present only once. Sequencing used PBMCs or T cells enriched from blood (not recorded which). The source of these receptors is a man aged 35 to 55 who had recovered from COVID-19. Both conserved end residues are part of each CDR3. D genes are given only for firm matches. Where a row states a size, it is once, few, many or the class of an expanded clone; other rows omit it.

CASSFSTGGYQETQYF TGTGCCAGCAGTTTCTCGACAGGGGGCTATCAAGAGACCCAGTACTTC TRBJ2-5 TRBV6-5 TRBD1 . 16
CASRQHRDRPLSNQPQHF TGCGCCAGCAGGCAACACCGGGACAGGCCCCTTAGCAATCAGCCCCAGCATTTT TRBJ1-5 TRBV23-1 TRBD1 . 18
CASRMDTPSYEQYF TGTGCCAGCAGGATGGACACCCCATCCTACGAGCAGTACTTC TRBJ2-7 TRBV2 . once 14
CASSGGPLQGQETQYF TGTGCCAGCAGCGGGGGGCCCCTTCAGGGGCAAGAGACCCAGTACTTC TRBJ2-5 TRBV9 . . 16
CASSEFGTSKTGVYGYTF TGTGCCAGCAGTGAATTCGGGACTTCTAAAACGGGGGTTTATGGCTACACCTTC TRBJ1-2 TRBV6-1 . . 18
CASSRGGRNANTGELFF TGTGCCAGCAGCCGGGGGGGAAGAAACGCGAACACCGGGGAGCTGTTTTTT TRBJ2-2 TRBV7-9 TRBD2 . 17
CSVEDLGGTSTDTQYF TGCAGCGTTGAAGATCTCGGAGGGACTAGCACAGATACGCAGTATTTT TRBJ2-3 TRBV29-1 . . 16
CASSVAQGESGANVLTF TGCGCCAGCAGCGTCGCGCAGGGGGAAAGTGGGGCCAACGTCCTGACTTTC TRBJ2-6 TRBV5-1 TRBD1 . 17
CASSLEGEGNTEAFF TGTGCCAGCAGCCTCGAGGGCGAGGGGAACACTGAAGCTTTCTTT TRBJ1-1 TRBV7-9 . . 15
CASSQGETFRPVNTEAFF TGTGCCAGCTCACAGGGTGAGACATTTCGGCCTGTGAACACTGAAGCTTTCTTT TRBJ1-1 TRBV28 . . 18
CASSPLREETQYF TGCGCCAGCAGCCCACTGCGGGAAGAGACCCAGTACTTC TRBJ2-5 TRBV5-1 . . 13
CASRFTGDQPQHF TGTGCCAGCAGGTTTACAGGGGATCAGCCCCAGCATTTT TRBJ1-5 TRBV12-3/TRBV12-4 TRBD1 . 13
CASSLTGTSYEQYF TGTGCCAGCAGCTTAACGGGGACTTCCTACGAGCAGTACTTC TRBJ2-7 TRBV7-3 . . 14
CASGSLRTSGRGTGELFF TGCGCCAGCGGATCGCTCCGGACTAGCGGGAGGGGCACCGGGGAGCTGTTTTTT TRBJ2-2 TRBV5-1 TRBD2 few 18
CASSYLLRGQLGVDSPLHF TGTGCCAGCAGCTACCTCCTTCGAGGACAGCTCGGGGTCGATTCACCCCTCCACTTT TRBJ1-6 TRBV11-2 . few 19
CASSLPGTPQETQYF TGTGCCAGCAGCTTGCCCGGGACACCCCAAGAGACCCAGTACTTC TRBJ2-5 TRBV5-4 . . 15
CASSAGSSGSIYEQYF TGTGCCAGCAGCGCCGGGTCTAGCGGGAGTATCTACGAGCAGTACTTC TRBJ2-7 TRBV9 TRBD2 . 16
CASSIDRVERRNQPQHF TGTGCCAGCTCAATTGACAGGGTGGAACGGCGCAATCAGCCCCAGCATTTT TRBJ1-5 TRBV18 TRBD1 . 17
CASSYSNPFILAPNEQFF TGTGCCAGCAGTTACTCGAACCCCTTTATCCTAGCGCCGAATGAGCAGTTCTTC TRBJ2-1 TRBV6-2/TRBV6-3 . . 18
CASSRLQGPYEQYF TGCGCCAGCAGCCGACTTCAGGGGCCCTACGAGCAGTACTTC TRBJ2-7 TRBV4-3 . . 14
CASSSRGFNSDGYTF TGTGCCAGCAGTTCTCGGGGATTTAACAGCGATGGCTACACCTTC TRBJ1-2 TRBV27 . . 15
CSAREPGNSGYGYTF TGCAGTGCTCGTGAACCAGGGAATTCGGGCTATGGCTACACCTTC TRBJ1-2 TRBV20-1 . many 15
CASSPSGGREYF TGTGCCAGCAGTCCCTCGGGGGGGAGGGAGTACTTC TRBJ2-7 TRBV28 TRBD2 . 12
CASSLSGRDTQYF TGTGCCAGCAGCTTAAGTGGGAGAGATACGCAGTATTTT TRBJ2-3 TRBV7-3 . . 13
CASSPEWTGLAGELFF TGTGCCAGCAGCCCAGAGTGGACAGGGCTCGCCGGGGAGCTGTTTTTT TRBJ2-2 TRBV14 TRBD1 . 16
CASSQDWSRQVEQYF TGTGCCAGCAGCCAAGATTGGAGTCGACAGGTCGAGCAGTACTTC TRBJ2-7 TRBV4-2 . . 15
CASSLVWTAGIQYF TGTGCCAGCAGCTTAGTCTGGACAGCCGGCATTCAGTACTTC TRBJ2-4 TRBV7-2 . . 14
CASSLRSQLGDEQYF TGTGCCAGCAGCTTACGGAGTCAACTTGGTGACGAGCAGTACTTC TRBJ2-7 TRBV11-3 . . 15
CASTHGVSTEAFF TGTGCCAGCACTCACGGGGTTAGTACTGAAGCTTTCTTT TRBJ1-1 TRBV6-5 . . 13
CATARDRDTNTGELFF TGTGCCACCGCCAGGGACAGAGATACGAACACCGGGGAGCTGTTTTTT TRBJ2-2 TRBV24-1 TRBD1 . 16
CASSPLDSQETQYF TGTGCCAGCTCACCGCTGGACAGTCAAGAGACCCAGTACTTC TRBJ2-5 TRBV18 . . 14
CASSRGGGALGTDTQYF TGTGCCAGTAGCCGAGGCGGGGGGGCCTTGGGGACAGATACGCAGTATTTT TRBJ2-3 TRBV19 TRBD2 . 17
CASSEIGVSTDTQYF TGTGCCAGCAGTGAGATAGGGGTAAGCACAGATACGCAGTATTTT TRBJ2-3 TRBV6-1 . few 15
CASSLAGATDTQYF TGTGCCAGCAGCTTAGCGGGGGCCACAGATACGCAGTATTTT TRBJ2-3 TRBV7-9 . . 14
CASSQRDRLFAPPDEKLFF TGCGCCAGCAGCCAACGAGACAGGCTATTTGCGCCCCCGGATGAAAAACTGTTTTTT TRBJ1-4 TRBV4-1 . few 19
CATSRDLGVEGPSYGYTF TGTGCCACCAGCAGAGATCTTGGGGTAGAGGGTCCGTCCTATGGCTACACCTTC TRBJ1-2 TRBV15 . . 18
CATSDFGGSTIEQFF TGTGCCACCAGTGATTTCGGAGGTTCGACAATCGAGCAGTTCTTC TRBJ2-1 TRBV24-1 . . 15
CASSLGTVQETQYF TGTGCCAGCAGCCTGGGGACAGTACAAGAGACCCAGTACTTC TRBJ2-5 TRBV7-8 TRBD1 once 14
CASSEWYTRSYEQYF TGTGCCAGCAGTGAATGGTACACCCGCTCCTACGAGCAGTACTTC TRBJ2-7 TRBV2 . . 15
CASTIAGGQDEQYF TGTGCCAGCACCATAGCGGGGGGGCAGGACGAGCAGTACTTC TRBJ2-7 TRBV7-9 TRBD2 . 14
CASSFAGGSYEQYF TGTGCCAGCAGCTTCGCAGGGGGCTCCTACGAGCAGTACTTC TRBJ2-7 TRBV7-3 TRBD1 . 14
CASSLWGTGASAYNGQFF TGTGCCAGCAGTTTATGGGGGACTGGGGCTAGCGCTTACAATGGGCAGTTCTTC TRBJ2-1 TRBV28 . . 18
CAISEYVSEQFF TGTGCCATCAGTGAGTATGTATCTGAGCAGTTCTTC TRBJ2-1 TRBV10-3 . . 12
CASSYSGSYGYTF TGTGCCAGCAGTTACTCAGGGAGCTACGGCTACACCTTC TRBJ1-2 TRBV6-5 . . 13
CASSFYYRGQQETQYF TGCGCCAGCAGCTTCTACTACAGGGGGCAGCAAGAGACCCAGTACTTC TRBJ2-5 TRBV5-1 TRBD1 . 16
CASSQGQGAEQYF TGCGCCAGCAGCCAAGGCCAGGGTGCCGAGCAGTACTTC TRBJ2-7 TRBV4-3 . . 13
CAWSSGTGVRNTEAFF TGTGCCTGGAGTTCCGGGACAGGGGTTCGGAACACTGAAGCTTTCTTT TRBJ1-1 TRBV30 TRBD1 . 16
CSASSGLQETQYF TGCAGTGCTAGTTCAGGTTTACAAGAGACCCAGTACTTC TRBJ2-5 TRBV20-1 . few 13
CAISFRGDTQYF TGTGCCATTAGTTTCAGGGGGGATACGCAGTATTTT TRBJ2-3 TRBV10-3 TRBD1 few 12
CASSFGRVNTEAFF TGTGCCAGCAGCTTTGGCAGGGTAAACACTGAAGCTTTCTTT TRBJ1-1 TRBV7-2 . . 14
CASATQYRSYEQYF TGTGCCAGCGCTACCCAATACCGCTCCTACGAGCAGTACTTC TRBJ2-7 TRBV7-6 . few 14
CASSQDLAGVESSYNEQFF TGTGCCAGCAGCCAAGATCTGGCGGGAGTAGAATCGTCCTACAATGAGCAGTTCTTC TRBJ2-1 TRBV3-1/TRBV3-2 TRBD2 . 19
CASSQDYGRFYNEQFF TGCGCCAGCAGCCAAGACTACGGGAGGTTCTACAATGAGCAGTTCTTC TRBJ2-1 TRBV4-3 TRBD2 . 16
CASRLRMASGSRYTGELFF TGTGCCAGCAGGCTTAGGATGGCTAGCGGGAGTCGGTACACCGGGGAGCTGTTTTTT TRBJ2-2 TRBV7-2 TRBD2 . 19
CASSEGQIEQFF TGTGCCAGCAGCGAGGGACAGATTGAGCAGTTCTTC TRBJ2-1 TRBV5-6 TRBD1 few 12
CASSFIGVNTEAFF TGTGCCAGCAGTTTTATAGGGGTGAACACTGAAGCTTTCTTT TRBJ1-1 TRBV28 . . 14
CASSRRTSGLDEQYF TGTGCCAGCAGCCGTCGGACTAGCGGGTTAGACGAGCAGTACTTC TRBJ2-7 TRBV6-2/TRBV6-3 TRBD2 . 15
CASSHDGGGMNTEAFF TGCGCCAGCAGCCACGATGGGGGGGGGATGAACACTGAAGCTTTCTTT TRBJ1-1 TRBV4-1 . . 16